This T cell receptor (beta chain) was documented in a study of T cell repertoires in cytomegalovirus infection. As for the study in general: Public TCR beta signatures were indicative of both CMV infection and a matching HLA type.

One entry per CDR3 protein, called by TCRdb with MiXCR from the reads. Here the sample spans around 530,000 distinct CDR3 sequences, 26% being singletons. A note on this clonotype: Its antigen is currently unknown.

Findings and caveats of the study: In two of eight donors, the top clonotype was HLA-C-restricted CMV-specific.

The V gene's germline CDR1 is LGHNA and CDR2 YSLEER. Trimming pared 0 bases from V and 7 bases from J, leaving 19 bases between. CDR3 length equals 17 residues. Sequencing was carried out using PBMCs. The sequence derives from a human donor in good health (CMV status not recorded). Some clones in this sample may be carry-over from other donors' samples. The rearrangement links TRBV4-3 to TRBJ2-1; maybe TRBD2 (5 bases). CDR3 coding DNA: TGCGCCAGCAGCCAAGATCTAGGACTTGCTTTTGAGAATGAGCAGTTCTTC. Encoded protein: CASSQDLGLAFENEQFF.